This T cell receptor (beta chain) is from a study of T cells in Graves' hyperthyroidism and ophthalmopathy. Study-wide results and limits: Blood shared most expanded thyroid clonotypes above 0.001. A 13 V-J signature model discriminated ophthalmopathy versus stable hyperthyroidism. Prediction of ophthalmopathy progression came a median roughly 6.4 months pre-onset.

J was trimmed by 2 bases and V by 3 bases; bases with no gene match: 7. The germline V gene encodes CDR1 LNHDA and CDR2 SQIVND (reference sequence). This CDR3 is built from 16 residues. In the case of this clonotype: As yet, its antigen is unknown.

There were TCR beta CDR3 regions amplified from RNA transcripts. In the first-round RT-PCR of the TCR CDR3, the HTBI primer set was used. Using its own MiXCR run on the multiplex PCR reads, TCRdb lists one record per CDR3 protein. The data contain 750,000 to 950,000 distinct CDR3 sequences, about two fifths of them singletons. Each diagnosis drew on symptoms, thyroxine, TRAb, thyroid ultrasound and orbital computed tomography findings. This chain uses TRBV19 with TRBJ2-5, with 9 bases that match TRBD2. Source material: blood. This TCR came from a man aged 18 to 30 with Graves' hyperthyroidism. CDR3 nucleotide sequence: TGTGCCAGTAGTATTGACCGGCTAGCGGGACAAGAGACCCAGTACTTC. Protein sequence: CASSIDRLAGQETQYF.